The 11 T cell receptor beta chains presented below share a single source sample, sequenced in a study of T cells in Graves' hyperthyroidism and ophthalmopathy. Researchers took RNA transcripts and amplified the TCR beta CDR3 regions from them. The HTBI set primed first-round TCR CDR3 RT-PCR. MiXCR, run by TCRdb on the multiplex PCR reads, gives a single entry per CDR3 protein. This sample yields roughly 570,000 distinct CDR3 sequences, of which 35% to 55% are seen a single time; around 8% belongs to the top ten. The sequenced sample was peripheral blood or thyroid tissue (not recorded which). The receptors originated from a woman between 18 and 29 years old with Graves' hyperthyroidism.

The chain carries TRBV29-1 and TRBJ2-7; no definite D call. Trimming removed 8 bases from V and 0 bases from J, with 14 bases in between. Germline V gene lookup returns CDR1 SQVTM and CDR2 ANQGSEA. The CDR3 is 13 amino acids. The CDR3 region has the DNA TGCAGCACTCACGGGCAATCCTCCTACGAGCAGTACTTC. This encodes CSTHGQSSYEQYF.

This clonotype was seen at least ten times. This rearrangement joins TRBV12-3 or TRBV12-4 to TRBJ1-2, with 12 bases aligning to TRBD1. Trimming removed 7 bases from V and 6 bases from J; junction bases left unmatched: 9. CDR3 size: 15 residues. Written as DNA, the CDR3 is TGTGCCAGCACTCAACGAGGGACAGGGGGCAATGGCTACACCTTC. It encodes CASTQRGTGGNGYTF.

The V call is TRBV29-1, the J call TRBJ2-7; possibly TRBD2 for D (6 bases). The V end lost 2 bases, the J end lost 7 bases, and 15 bases lay between the germline ends. Germline V gene sequence: CDR1 SQVTM, CDR2 ANQGSEA. The CDR3 runs 13 residues. CDR3 in DNA: TGCAGCGTTGAACTAGCGCCTCTTAATGAGCAGTACTTC. It specifies CSVELAPLNEQYF.

This clonotype was detected once. The V gene is TRBV5-1, the J gene TRBJ2-6; 7 bases are a match to TRBD1. This CDR3 has 17 amino acids. Per germline, CDR1 SGHRS and CDR2 YFSETQ. V trimming: 2 bases; J trimming: 1 base; junction bases outside the gene matches: 6. This CDR3 is CASSLWTGRSGANVLTF. For the CDR3, the DNA is TGCGCCAGCAGCTTATGGACAGGCCGTTCTGGGGCCAACGTCCTGACTTTC.

Regarding this clonotype: The junction and the germline gene differ at one end; a read error may be behind it. The chain links TRBV2 to TRBJ2-2, with D maybe TRBD2 (6 bases). The CDR3 spans 11 residues. Germline V gives CDR1 SNHLY, CDR2 FYNNEI. As DNA, the CDR3 is TGTGCGAGCAGAGCGGGCGGGGAGCTGTTTTTT. The encoded protein is CASRAGGELFF.

The chain combines TRBV7-2 with TRBJ1-3, with D unresolved. The CDR3 spans 10 residues. Trimming removed 4 bases at V and 7 bases at J, with 2 bases between. Germline values: CDR1 SGHTA, CDR2 FQGNSA. The DNA for the CDR3 is TGTGCCAGCAGCTCGAACACCATATATTTT. Translated, it gives CASSSNTIYF.

This clonotype was seen many times. The chain joins TRBV10-3 to TRBJ1-3; D perhaps matches TRBD1 (6 bases). CDR3 length: 15 amino acids. CDR1 and CDR2 (germline): ENHRY, SYGVKD. Trimming pared 3 bases from V and 0 bases from J, leaving 9 bases between. The CDR3 protein is CAISEGQNSGNTIYF. CDR3 nucleotides: TGTGCCATCAGTGAAGGACAGAACTCTGGAAACACCATATATTTT.

V and J are TRBV20-1 and TRBJ1-1; D might be TRBD1 (6 bases). The CDR3 runs 14 residues. The germline CDR1 and CDR2 sequences are DFQATT and SNEGSKA (reference sequence). Trimming removed 3 bases from V and 7 bases from J, with 18 bases in between. The CDR3 here is CSAREDRGRNEAFF. CDR3 nucleotides: TGCAGTGCTAGGGAGGACAGAGGGCGCAATGAAGCTTTCTTT.

This clonotype has ten or more counts. V gene TRBV12-3 or TRBV12-4 combines with J gene TRBJ1-4; TRBD1 might be the D (6 bases). Trimming pared 6 bases from V and 8 bases from J, leaving 19 bases between. The CDR3 spans 15 residues. CDR3 coding DNA: TGTGCCAGCAGGGTTACAGGGTTTGTTTCGGAAAAACTGTTTTTT. It encodes CASRVTGFVSEKLFF.

Here the CDR3 DNA reads TGCAGTGCTAGCCTGCGGGACAGCTCCTACGAGCAGTACTTC. It specifies CSASLRDSSYEQYF. The chain joins TRBV20-1 to TRBJ2-7; D is possibly TRBD1 (7 bases). This CDR3 comprises 14 residues. The germline V gene encodes CDR1 DFQATT and CDR2 SNEGSKA (reference sequence). V lost 3 bases and J 0 bases, leaving 12 bases between the germline ends.

The genes are TRBV7-7 and TRBJ2-5; TRBD2 aligns across 10 bases. There are 14 residues in the CDR3. Trimming removed 5 bases from V and 5 bases from J; junction bases left unmatched: 5. Per the germline V gene, CDR1 is SSHAT and CDR2 is FNYEAQ (reference sequence). CDR3 nucleotides: TGTGCCAGCAGCAGCGCGGGACTAGCGGAGACCCAGTACTTC. Translation gives CASSSAGLAETQYF.